The 6 T cell receptor beta chains below come from one sample, sequenced in a study of CD8 T cells in Susac syndrome. Random hexamers served to reverse transcribe about 0.5 to 1 ug RNA. TCRdb re-derived calls from the immunoSEQ multiplex PCR reads in MiXCR, one entry per CDR3 protein. The table lists about 75,000 distinct CDR3 sequences, roughly 94% of them singletons. Specimen: CD8+ T cells from PBMCs. The receptors derive from a human donor with Susac syndrome.

The chain has TRBV9 and TRBJ2-3, with TRBD2 matching 7 bases. Losses at the gene ends were 5 bases for V and 0 bases for J; bases not matched to a gene: 6. The CDR3 has 15 amino acids. The germline V gene encodes CDR1 SGDLS and CDR2 YYNGEE. The CDR3 DNA is TGTGCCAGCAGTCTCGGGGGGTATAGCACAGATACGCAGTATTTT. Its translation: CASSLGGYSTDTQYF.

The genes are TRBV11-2 and TRBJ1-2; no firm D call. The CDR3 extends over 14 amino acids. V was shortened by 2 bases and J by 6 bases, with 13 bases between the two germline ends. Germline V gene lookup returns CDR1 SGHAT and CDR2 FQNNGV. CDR3 sequence: CASSLTSHYHGYTF. The CDR3 DNA reads as TGTGCCAGCAGCTTAACATCTCATTACCATGGCTACACCTTC.

The chain employs TRBV15 and TRBJ2-7, with 8 bases that match TRBD2. The germline CDR1 and CDR2 sequences are LNHNV and YYDKDF (reference sequence). The CDR3 is 14 amino acids. With V trimmed by 5 bases and J by 4 bases, 7 bases remained unmatched. The CDR3 region is CATSPSGGLYEQYF. The CDR3 DNA reads TGTGCCACCAGCCCCAGCGGGGGCTTGTACGAGCAGTACTTC.

The chain couples TRBV29-1 to TRBJ2-7; 7 bases align to TRBD1. CDR1 SQVTM and CDR2 ANQGSEA come from the germline V gene. This CDR3 is 14 amino acids long. The junction had 11 bases not matched to a gene; V was cut back by 6 bases and J by 3 bases. The CDR3 protein is CSVGRTGKGYEQYF. DNA for the CDR3: TGCAGCGTGGGAAGGACAGGTAAAGGCTACGAGCAGTACTTC.

The CDR3 loop is CSAKSSGLTGAQYF. The CDR3 DNA reads as TGCAGTGCTAAGTCTAGCGGGCTCACCGGGGCCCAGTACTTC. This chain uses TRBV20-1 with TRBJ2-5; TRBD2 agrees at 8 bases. The CDR3 consists of 14 residues. Germline V gene data show CDR1 as DFQATT and CDR2 as SNEGSKA (reference sequence). V shed 4 bases and J 9 bases; nucleotides not matched to a gene: 13.

This rearrangement joins TRBV7-2 to TRBJ2-1; a weak D match, TRBD2 (6 bases). The CDR3 length is 14 residues. CDR1 is SGHTA and CDR2 is FQGNSA in the germline V gene. V gave up 2 bases and J gave up 9 bases, with 14 bases separating them. CDR3 protein: CASSLTGPGVEQFF. As DNA, the CDR3 is TGTGCCAGCAGCTTAACTGGACCGGGGGTTGAGCAGTTCTTC.